Sequencing of this T cell receptor (beta chain) was carried out in a study of response to subunit inactivated influenza vaccine. TCRdb recomputed calls from the RT-PCR reads with MiXCR, one row per CDR3 protein. The sample shows about 570,000 distinct CDR3 sequences, 12% of them seen only once. This clonotype was counted between two and nine times. Germline lookup yields CDR1 SGHTA and CDR2 FQGTGA. There are 16 residues in the CDR3. The junction had 4 bases not matched to a gene; V was cut back by 2 bases and J by 2 bases. The sequence came from a man over 45 who received an inactivated influenza vaccine. The chain carries TRBV7-3 and TRBJ2-2, with 8 bases matching TRBD2. The input for sequencing was PBMCs from blood, taken on the day of vaccination. This CDR3 reads CASSLWSGSNTGELFF. The CDR3 DNA reads as TGTGCCAGCAGCTTATGGAGCGGGAGCAACACCGGGGAGCTGTTTTTT.